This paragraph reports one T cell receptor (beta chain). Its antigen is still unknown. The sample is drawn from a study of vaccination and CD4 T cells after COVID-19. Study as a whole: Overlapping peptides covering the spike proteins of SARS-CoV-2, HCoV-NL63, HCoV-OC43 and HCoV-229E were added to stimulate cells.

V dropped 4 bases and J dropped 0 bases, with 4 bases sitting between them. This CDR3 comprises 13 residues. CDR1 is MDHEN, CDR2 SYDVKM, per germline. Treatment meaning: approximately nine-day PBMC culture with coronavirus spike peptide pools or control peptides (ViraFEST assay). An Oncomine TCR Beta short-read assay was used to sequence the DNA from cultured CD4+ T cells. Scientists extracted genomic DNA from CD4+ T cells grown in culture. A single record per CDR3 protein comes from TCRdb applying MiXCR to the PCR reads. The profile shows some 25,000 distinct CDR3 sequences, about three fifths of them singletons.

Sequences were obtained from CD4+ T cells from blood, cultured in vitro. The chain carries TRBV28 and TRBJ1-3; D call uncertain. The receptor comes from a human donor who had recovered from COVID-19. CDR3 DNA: TGTGCCAGCAGTTCCTACTCTGGAAACACCATATATTTT. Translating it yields CASSSYSGNTIYF. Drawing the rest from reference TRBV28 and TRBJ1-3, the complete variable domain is DVKVTQSSRYLVKRTGEKVFLECVQDMDHENMFWYRQDPGLGLRLIYFSYDVKMKEKGDIPEGYSVSREKKERFSLILESASTNQTSMYLCASSSYSGNTIYFGEGSWLTVV.